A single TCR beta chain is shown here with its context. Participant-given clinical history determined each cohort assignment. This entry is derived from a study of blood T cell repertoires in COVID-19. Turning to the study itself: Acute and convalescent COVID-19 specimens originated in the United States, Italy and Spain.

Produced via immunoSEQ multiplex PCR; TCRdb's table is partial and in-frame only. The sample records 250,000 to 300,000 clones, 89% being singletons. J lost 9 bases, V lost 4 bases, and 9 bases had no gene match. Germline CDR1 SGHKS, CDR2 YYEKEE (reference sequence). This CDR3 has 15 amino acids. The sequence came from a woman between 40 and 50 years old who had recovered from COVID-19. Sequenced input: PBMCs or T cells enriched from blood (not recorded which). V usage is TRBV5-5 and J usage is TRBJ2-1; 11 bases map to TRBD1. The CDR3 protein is CASSEDRGLGSEQFF. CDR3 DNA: TGTGCCAGCAGCGAGGACAGGGGGCTGGGGTCTGAGCAGTTCTTC.